One T cell receptor (beta chain) is described in this entry. Germline V lookup: CDR1 ENHRY, CDR2 SYGVKD. The CDR3 is made up of 15 amino acids. V gave up 3 bases and J gave up 0 bases; unmatched junction bases: 1. The record originates from a study of blood T cell repertoires in COVID-19. Authors' data handling: Amplification of reference gene primers was used by the study to estimate nucleated cell counts. Libraries were prepared by immunoSEQ multiplex PCR; TCRdb keeps only in-frame clonotypes and omits some of them. V and J calls and clone size follow that table, whereas D and trimming were derived from the DNA. The sample includes around 250,000 clones, approximately 88% seen only once; the top ten take around 3.1%. In terms of age and location, participants ranged from roughly 18 to 95 years and lived in about two dozen US areas.

Sequencing was carried out using PBMCs or T cells enriched from blood (not recorded which). The chain employs TRBV10-3 and TRBJ1-3; 8 bases agree with TRBD1. The receptor comes from a woman aged 40 to 50 who had been exposed to COVID-19. The CDR3 DNA reads TGTGCCATCAGTGATACAGGGGGCTCTGGAAACACCATATATTTT. This gives the protein CAISDTGGSGNTIYF.